The source of this T cell receptor beta chain is a study of CD8+CD57+ T cells in acquired aplastic anemia. Researchers used genomic DNA as the template to profile TCR beta VDJ and CDR3. TCRdb independently ran MiXCR on the reads; one entry per CDR3 protein. The sample contains around 200,000 distinct CDR3 sequences, about 59% of which appear only once. Germline V gene sequence: CDR1 SGHAT, CDR2 FQNNGV. V was cut by 6 bases and J by 0 bases, with 5 bases left in between. The CDR3 covers 12 residues. This clonotype has at least ten counts. The material sequenced was sorted CD4+, CD8+, or CD8+CD57+ T cells (not recorded which) from PBMCs. The chain carries TRBV11-2 and TRBJ2-5; D not resolved. The TCR was taken from a human donor in good health. This CDR3 is CASSLYQETQYF. CDR3 coding DNA: TGTGCCAGCAGTCTGTACCAAGAGACCCAGTACTTC.